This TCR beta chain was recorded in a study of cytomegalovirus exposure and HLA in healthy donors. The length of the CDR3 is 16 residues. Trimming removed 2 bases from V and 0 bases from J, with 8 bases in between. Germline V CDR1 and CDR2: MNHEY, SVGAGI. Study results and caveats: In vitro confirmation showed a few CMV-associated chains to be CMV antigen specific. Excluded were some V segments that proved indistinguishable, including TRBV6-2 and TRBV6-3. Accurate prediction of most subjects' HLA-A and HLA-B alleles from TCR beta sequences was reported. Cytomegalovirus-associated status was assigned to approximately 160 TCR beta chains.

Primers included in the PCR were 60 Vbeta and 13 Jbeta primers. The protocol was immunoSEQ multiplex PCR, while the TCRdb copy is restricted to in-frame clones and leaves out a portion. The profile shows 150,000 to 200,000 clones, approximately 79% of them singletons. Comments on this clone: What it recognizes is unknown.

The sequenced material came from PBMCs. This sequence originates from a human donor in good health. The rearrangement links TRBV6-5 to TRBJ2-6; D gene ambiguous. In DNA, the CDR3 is TGTGCCAGCAGTTACCGACATTACTCTGGGGCCAACGTCCTGACTTTC. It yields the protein CASSYRHYSGANVLTF.